What follows are 27 T cell receptor beta chains derived from one specimen sequenced in a study of T cell responses to AZD1222 COVID-19 vaccine. The protocol was immunoSEQ multiplex PCR, while the TCRdb copy is restricted to in-frame clones and leaves out a portion. The sample gives fewer than 150,000 clones, 85% to 95% of which show up once; roughly 7% is in the top ten. The sample was peripheral blood, taken 28 days after the second AZD1222 dose. These receptor sequences come from an adult who received the AZD1222 COVID-19 vaccine.

V is TRBV7-9 and J is TRBJ1-4, with a possible D match to TRBD1 (5 bases). From germline, CDR1 is SEHNR and CDR2 FQNEAQ (reference sequence). V was trimmed by 3 bases and J by 5 bases, leaving 13 bases between them. The CDR3 loop spans 15 amino acids. The CDR3 loop is CASSFGRQPNEKLFF. The DNA for the CDR3 is TGTGCCAGCAGCTTCGGCCGACAGCCAAATGAAAAACTGTTTTTT.

The chain couples TRBV2 to TRBJ2-3; 7 nucleotides match TRBD1. This CDR3 is 16 amino acids long. From germline, CDR1 is SNHLY and CDR2 FYNNEI. V dropped 7 bases and J dropped 0; count of bases not matched to a gene: 10. For the CDR3, the DNA is TGTGCCAGCAAGCTTAGGGGGCCGGCTAGCACAGATACGCAGTATTTT. This sequence encodes CASKLRGPASTDTQYF.

The sample holds many counts of this clone. The chain employs TRBV29-1 and TRBJ1-1; 9 nucleotides match TRBD1. The germline CDR1 and CDR2 sequences are SQVTM and ANQGSEA. The CDR3 has 12 amino acids. J gave up 11 bases and V 6 bases, and 10 bases lay outside the gene matches. CDR3 coding DNA: TGCAGCGTAATCCCACAGGGGGCTGGGGCTTTCTTT. It is translated as CSVIPQGAGAFF.

The gene calls are TRBV9 and TRBJ1-2, with no clear D. Germline values: CDR1 SGDLS, CDR2 YYNGEE. Trimming removed 0 bases at V and 4 bases at J, with 16 bases between. The CDR3 has 16 amino acids. CDR3 nucleotide sequence: TGTGCCAGCAGCGTAGAGCCCTACCCACACCTCTATGGCTACACCTTC. It encodes CASSVEPYPHLYGYTF.

This clone has only one observation. The gene calls are TRBV5-1 and TRBJ1-2; D is ambiguous. V dropped 1 base and J dropped 2 bases, with 3 bases sitting between them. CDR1 is SGHRS, CDR2 YFSETQ, per germline. The CDR3 loop spans 12 amino acids. This chain's CDR3 is CASSLTNYGYTF. The CDR3, as DNA: TGCGCCAGCAGCTTGACGAACTATGGCTACACCTTC.

The table lists this clone with a few counts. This chain links TRBV5-6 with TRBJ2-7; 7 bases fit TRBD1. The germline CDR1 and CDR2 sequences are SGHDT and YYEEEE. The CDR3 length is 14 residues. Unmatched junction bases numbered 8, after V lost 5 bases and J lost 3 bases. CDR3: CASRYRQGDYEQYF. The CDR3 nucleotides read TGTGCCAGCAGGTACCGGCAGGGGGACTACGAGCAGTACTTC. Full variable domain (missing parts from reference TRBV5-6 and TRBJ2-7): DAGVTQSPTHLIKTRGQQVTLRCSPKSGHDTVSWYQQALGQGPQFIFQYYEEEERQRGNFPDRFSGHQFPNYSSELNVNALLLGDSALYLCASRYRQGDYEQYFGPGTRLTVT.

The chain recombines TRBV7-2 with TRBJ2-7, with 11 bases lining up with TRBD2. Per the germline V gene, CDR1 is SGHTA and CDR2 is FQGNSA. The CDR3 has 15 residues. Germline trimming cut 5 bases from V and 3 bases from J; bases unmatched to any gene: 6. The CDR3 region has the DNA TGTGCCAGCAGCCTCTCTAGCGGGGGGCTCTACGAGCAGTACTTC. Translation gives CASSLSSGGLYEQYF. Using reference TRBV7-2 and TRBJ2-7 for the parts outside the CDR3, the full variable domain is GAGVSQSPSNKVTEKGKDVELRCDPISGHTALYWYRQSLGQGLEFLIYFQGNSAPDKSGLPSDRFSAERTGGSVSTLTIQRTQQEDSAVYLCASSLSSGGLYEQYFGPGTRLTVT.

The chain links TRBV6-6 to TRBJ1-1, with D possibly TRBD1 on 5 matching bases. Trimming left V 5 bases short and J 3 bases short, with 16 bases between. The CDR3 is 15 residues long. Germline CDR1 is MNHNY and CDR2 is SVGAGI (reference sequence). DNA of the CDR3: TGTGCCAGCAGTCCGTCCGCCGGGACCTACACTGAAGCTTTCTTT. This sequence encodes CASSPSAGTYTEAFF.

CDR3 protein: CAWSRGWRSEAFF. The CDR3 nucleotides are TGTGCCTGGAGTCGAGGATGGCGGTCTGAAGCTTTCTTT. The J gene is TRBJ1-1, the V gene TRBV30; D gene uncertain. The CDR3 has 13 amino acids. Germline V gene lookup returns CDR1 GTSNPN and CDR2 SVGIG (reference sequence). V lost 2 bases and J lost 6, with 13 bases in between.

The J gene is TRBJ2-5, the V gene TRBV10-3, with 10 bases matching TRBD2. Germline CDR1 is ENHRY and CDR2 is SYGVKD. The trim removed 4 bases at V and 3 bases at J, leaving 11 bases unmatched. CDR3 length: 17 residues. In DNA form, the CDR3 reads TGTGCCATCAGTGCGGTGCTAGCGGGGGTATCGGAAGAGACCCAGTACTTC. Translation: CAISAVLAGVSEETQYF.

The chain combines TRBV7-9 with TRBJ1-2, with 7 bases aligning to TRBD1. The CDR3 spans 18 residues. Germline loops: CDR1 SEHNR, CDR2 FQNEAQ (reference sequence). Germline trimming cut 7 bases from V and 0 bases from J; bases unmatched to any gene: 17. CDR3 DNA: TGTGCCAGCAATCCCCGACGGCCAGGGGGGTTAGCTAACTATGGCTACACCTTC. Translation gives CASNPRRPGGLANYGYTF.

This rearrangement joins TRBV12-3 or TRBV12-4 to TRBJ2-2; the D gene is possibly TRBD2 (6 bases). CDR3 length: 13 residues. Trimming took 3 bases from V and 5 from J, leaving 7 bases between them. The CDR3 sequence is CASSFGGTGELFF. Here the CDR3 DNA reads TGTGCCAGCAGTTTCGGGGGAACCGGGGAGCTGTTTTTT.

The genes are TRBV18 and TRBJ1-3; D gene unclear. This CDR3 is 16 amino acids long. Germline CDR1 is KGHSH and CDR2 is LQKENI. V was trimmed by 1 base and J by 0 bases, leaving 10 bases between them. The CDR3 DNA reads as TGTGCCAGCTCACCACAGGGAATGACCTCTGGAAACACCATATATTTT. The encoded protein is CASSPQGMTSGNTIYF.

V gene TRBV29-1 combines with J gene TRBJ2-3; D might be TRBD1 or TRBD2, each matching 5 bases. Looked up from germline, CDR1 is SQVTM and CDR2 is ANQGSEA. V was pared by 3 bases and J by 0 bases, with 16 bases between. The CDR3 is 16 residues long. This chain's CDR3 is CSVEGETVLSTDTQYF. CDR3 DNA: TGCAGCGTTGAGGGGGAGACAGTCCTTAGCACAGATACGCAGTATTTT.

V and J are TRBV21-1 and TRBJ1-6; TRBD1 reflects the table's D call only, with no check against the DNA. TRBV21-1 is noted as a pseudogene. The CDR3 contains 14 residues. The CDR3 is CASSKQGARAPLHF. CDR3 nucleotide sequence: TGTGCCAGCAGCAAGCAGGGGGCCCGGGCACCCCTCCACTTT.

In this sample, this clone turned up once. This chain joins TRBV18 and TRBJ1-2, with D possibly TRBD1 on 5 matching bases. CDR1 and CDR2 (germline): KGHSH, LQKENI. The CDR3 has 15 amino acids. V was trimmed by 3 bases and J by 3 bases, leaving 14 bases between them. The DNA of the CDR3 is TGTGCCAGCTCACCCCCCGGGACGGACTACTATGGCTACACCTTC. It is translated as CASSPPGTDYYGYTF.

The rearrangement uses TRBV13 and TRBJ1-1; D gene uncertain. Trimming removed 0 bases from V and 6 bases from J, with 14 bases in between. CDR3 length: 15 amino acids. Germline V CDR1 and CDR2: PRHDT, FYEKMQ (reference sequence). The CDR3 region is CASSLGGRQAPEAFF. Written as DNA, the CDR3 is TGTGCCAGCAGCTTAGGAGGCCGCCAGGCCCCTGAAGCTTTCTTT. Complete variable domain (other parts from reference TRBV13 and TRBJ1-1): AAGVIQSPRHLIKEKRETATLKCYPIPRHDTVYWYQQGPGQDPQFLISFYEKMQSDKGSIPDRFSAQQFSDYHSELNMSSLELGDSALYFCASSLGGRQAPEAFFGQGTRLTVV.

The count of this clone is one. The CDR3 here is CAISGQMTGDGTDTQYF. Written as DNA, the CDR3 is TGTGCCATCAGTGGTCAGATGACGGGAGACGGCACAGATACGCAGTATTTT. The chain links TRBV10-3 to TRBJ2-3; D is possibly TRBD2 (6 bases). The germline V gene encodes CDR1 ENHRY and CDR2 SYGVKD. The CDR3 extends over 17 amino acids. Between the trimmed V and J ends, which lost 4 bases and 1 base, there was a span of 18 bases.

V usage is TRBV2 and J usage is TRBJ2-1, with a possible D match to TRBD2 (6 bases). Germline-derived CDR1 and CDR2 are SNHLY and FYNNEI. Trimming took 8 bases from V and 5 from J, leaving 13 bases between them. CDR3 length equals 13 residues. Here the CDR3 reads CASGRRGDNEQFF. Here the CDR3 DNA reads TGTGCCAGCGGACGGCGGGGAGACAATGAGCAGTTCTTC.

The V call is TRBV10-2, the J call TRBJ1-1; 7 bases align to TRBD1. Per the germline V gene, CDR1 is WSHSY and CDR2 is SAAADI. J lost 2 bases, V lost 3 bases, and 3 bases had no gene match. The CDR3 contains 14 residues. The chain's CDR3 is CASSDWTGNTEAFF. The CDR3 DNA is TGCGCCAGCAGTGATTGGACAGGCAACACTGAAGCTTTCTTT.

On this clone itself: The sample has other DNA sequences that encode this CDR3 too. V gene TRBV27 combines with J gene TRBJ1-1; D is possibly TRBD1 (5 bases). Germline values: CDR1 MNHEY, CDR2 SMNVEV (reference sequence). Trimming left V 3 bases short and J 1 base short, with 6 bases between. The CDR3 has 13 amino acids. CDR3 sequence (DNA): TGTGCCAGCAGTTTCGGGGGGAACACTGAAGCTTTCTTT. Residues: CASSFGGNTEAFF.

The chain links TRBV7-9 to TRBJ1-1; D may be TRBD1 (5 bases). Per germline, CDR1 SEHNR and CDR2 FQNEAQ (reference sequence). This CDR3 is built from 15 residues. V was pared by 0 bases and J by 6 bases, with 14 bases between. CDR3 sequence (DNA): TGTGCCAGCAGCTTAGCAGGGTTTGGGGACTCTGAAGCTTTCTTT. Protein: CASSLAGFGDSEAFF.

The genes are TRBV5-1 and TRBJ2-5; tentative D call: TRBD1 (5 bases). V was cut by 4 bases and J by 1 base, with 14 bases left in between. The CDR3 sequence is 15 residues long. Germline V CDR1 and CDR2: SGHRS, YFSETQ. The CDR3 nucleotides are TGCGCCAGCAGCCCGGCCCTAGGGGCCCAAGAGACCCAGTACTTC. Protein sequence: CASSPALGAQETQYF.

The chain joins TRBV12-5 to TRBJ1-5; no clear D. V was clipped by 1 base and J by 0 bases, with 4 bases between them. CDR1 and CDR2 from the germline V gene are LGHNT and FRNRAP. This CDR3 is built from 14 residues. CDR3 residues: CASGLGLSNQPQHF. In DNA form, the CDR3 reads TGTGCTAGTGGTTTGGGGCTTAGCAATCAGCCCCAGCATTTT.

The rearrangement joins TRBV24-1 to TRBJ1-2, with D unresolved. This CDR3 region has 12 residues. In germline, CDR1 is KGHDR, CDR2 SFDVKD. Trimming cost V 2 bases and J 7 bases, with 7 bases left between them. The CDR3 DNA is TGTGCCACCAGTGATTCCCGGGGTGGCTACACCTTC. It yields the protein CATSDSRGGYTF.

The gene calls are TRBV14 and TRBJ2-7, with 7 positions matching TRBD2. The trim removed 4 bases at V and 4 bases at J, leaving 4 bases unmatched. The CDR3 totals 13 residues. Germline V gene data show CDR1 as SGHDN and CDR2 as FVKESK. The CDR3 is CASSPRGDYEQYF. CDR3 coding DNA: TGTGCCAGCAGCCCCCGGGGGGATTACGAGCAGTACTTC.

V gene TRBV9 combines with J gene TRBJ2-5; TRBD1 agrees at 12 bases. J lost 4 bases, V lost 2 bases, and 3 bases had no gene match. CDR3 length equals 15 residues. Germline V gene sequence: CDR1 SGDLS, CDR2 YYNGEE. In nucleotides, the CDR3 is TGTGCCAGCAGCGTGGGACAGGGGGCGAGAGAGACCCAGTACTTC. This gives the protein CASSVGQGARETQYF.